This T cell receptor beta chain was documented in a study of OX40 agonist ivuxolimab in advanced cancers. Study summary: Earlier anti-PD-1, anti-PD-L1 or anti-CTLA-4 therapy was permitted; about 44% had received some. Findings of the study overall: Which antigen the expanded peripheral T cells recognized is unknown.

Germline CDR1 MRHNA, CDR2 SNTAGT. With 5 bases removed from V and 7 bases from J, the gap between germline ends came to 20 bases. The CDR3 runs 15 residues. Turning to this clone: Antigen unknown.

Profiling relied on immunoSEQ multiplex PCR, and the TCRdb table lists in-frame clones only, not all of them. In the table there are over 30,000 clones, 82% of which are singletons. The J gene is TRBJ1-2, the V gene TRBV6-4, with D perhaps TRBD1 (6 bases). The clonotype comes from an adult with an advanced solid tumor such as melanoma, head and neck, liver or kidney cancer. Sequenced here: CD4+ or CD8+ T cells sorted from blood, sampled in a trial of the OX40 agonist ivuxolimab. The CDR3 loop is CASSLTSDSRGGYTF. CDR3 coding DNA: TGTGCCAGCAGTTTAACCTCGGACAGTCGTGGTGGCTACACCTTC.